These 19 T cell receptor beta chains share one sample of origin, sequenced in a study of T cells in Graves' hyperthyroidism and ophthalmopathy. RNA transcripts served as the template for amplifying TCR beta CDR3 regions. The HTBI primer set was used in a first-round RT-PCR of the TCR CDR3. TCRdb used MiXCR to reprocess the multiplex PCR reads, holding one entry per CDR3 protein. The sample holds 800,000 or so distinct CDR3 sequences, 35% to 40% seen once. Sequencing used blood. These receptors came from a man aged 18 to 30 with Graves' hyperthyroidism.

This clonotype has only a few counts. This chain connects TRBV6-5 to TRBJ1-5; a weak D match, TRBD1 (5 bases). The CDR3 runs to 15 residues. Looked up from germline, CDR1 is MNHEY and CDR2 is SVGAGI. The ends were cut back, 4 bases at V and 3 bases at J, with 13 bases in the middle. CDR3 DNA: TGTGCCAGCAGTTCGACCGGGACCTCCAATCAGCCCCAGCATTTT. Translation: CASSSTGTSNQPQHF.

This clonotype was recorded a few times. V and J are TRBV5-1 and TRBJ2-2, with TRBD2 matching over 7 bases. CDR3 length: 14 residues. The V gene end was trimmed by 5 bases and the J gene end by 5 bases; junction bases not matched to a gene: 6. Per the germline V gene, CDR1 is SGHRS and CDR2 is YFSETQ. The DNA for the CDR3 is TGCGCCAGCAGGCCAGGAGCGGGGACCGGGGAGCTGTTTTTT. Amino acid sequence: CASRPGAGTGELFF.

This clonotype was detected only a few times. The V and J genes are TRBV12-3 or TRBV12-4 and TRBJ2-5; a possible D gene is TRBD1 (5 bases). The length of the CDR3 is 16 residues. The V end was cut by 5 bases, the J end by 5 bases, with 21 bases between. The CDR3 DNA follows: TGTGCCAGCAGTCCAACCTGGACAACCACCTCGGAGACCCAGTACTTC. Encoded protein: CASSPTWTTTSETQYF.

This sequence joins TRBV7-8 and TRBJ1-5, with a weak D call TRBD1 (5 bases). V was cut by 1 base and J by 4 bases, with 14 bases left in between. Germline CDR1 reads SGHVS; CDR2 reads FQNEAQ. The CDR3 totals 16 residues. CDR3 sequence reads: CASSLGRSGPNQPQHF. The CDR3 bases are TGTGCCAGCAGCTTAGGTCGATCGGGACCTAATCAGCCCCAGCATTTT.

The chain combines TRBV29-1 with TRBJ2-2; D perhaps matches TRBD2 (6 bases). This CDR3 has 13 residues. Trimming took off 6 bases at V and 6 bases at J, with 14 bases between the two ends. Germline loops: CDR1 SQVTM, CDR2 ANQGSEA. The CDR3 reads CSVRELAAGELFF. In DNA, the CDR3 is TGCAGCGTACGGGAGCTAGCCGCCGGGGAGCTGTTTTTT.

This clonotype showed up just a few times. The rearrangement joins TRBV4-1 to TRBJ2-5; 9 bases match TRBD2. The ends lost 4 bases at V and 1 base at J; junction bases unmatched: 4. CDR1 MGHRA and CDR2 YSYEKL come from the germline V gene. There are 15 residues in the CDR3. The CDR3 DNA reads as TGCGCCAGCAGCCCACGAGCGGGGGGCCAAGAGACCCAGTACTTC. Translated, it gives CASSPRAGGQETQYF.

V and J are TRBV4-1 and TRBJ1-2; D might be TRBD1 (5 bases). The V end was cut by 0 bases, the J end by 5 bases, with 16 bases between. Germline V gene lookup returns CDR1 MGHRA and CDR2 YSYEKL. This CDR3 region has 16 residues. CDR3 bases: TGCGCCAGCAGCCAAGAAATAGGTGGAGGGGCGTATGGCTACACCTTC. It encodes CASSQEIGGGAYGYTF.

The V call is TRBV7-8, the J call TRBJ2-2; perhaps TRBD2 as D (6 bases). Germline loops: CDR1 SGHVS, CDR2 FQNEAQ. V lost 4 bases and J 4 bases, leaving 19 bases between the germline ends. This CDR3 region has 17 residues. The CDR3 DNA reads TGTGCCAGCAGCTCTCGACCGCTGGCGGGATTCACCGGGGAGCTGTTTTTT. Its translation is CASSSRPLAGFTGELFF.

The CDR3, as DNA: TGTGCCACCAGCAGAGTGGGGTTGGGCAATCAGCCCCAGCATTTT. It specifies CATSRVGLGNQPQHF. The chain couples TRBV15 to TRBJ1-5; D is undetermined. The V gene lost 1 base and the J gene lost 2 bases, with 9 bases spanning the gap. The CDR3 consists of 15 residues. The germline V gene has CDR1 LNHNV and CDR2 YYDKDF (reference sequence).

V usage is TRBV29-1 and J usage is TRBJ1-4; D not resolved. V dropped 4 bases and J dropped 8 bases, with 11 bases sitting between them. The V gene's germline CDR1 is SQVTM and CDR2 ANQGSEA. The CDR3 is 12 residues long. This CDR3 reads CSVGTDAEKLFF. The CDR3 bases are TGCAGCGTTGGGACGGACGCCGAAAAACTGTTTTTT.

This clonotype was seen more than once but under ten times. The chain is built from TRBV9 and TRBJ1-3; perhaps TRBD1 as D (6 bases). Deletions cut 3 bases from V and 0 bases from J, with 13 bases between. CDR1 and CDR2 from the germline V gene are SGDLS and YYNGEE. CDR3 size: 16 residues. The CDR3 sequence is CASSGRQDNSGNTIYF. DNA of the CDR3: TGTGCCAGCAGCGGCCGACAGGATAACTCTGGAAACACCATATATTTT. Filled out from reference TRBV9 and TRBJ1-3, the complete variable domain reads DSGVTQTPKHLITATGQRVTLRCSPRSGDLSVYWYQQSLDQGLQFLIQYYNGEERAKGNILERFSAQQFPDLHSELNLSSLELGDSALYFCASSGRQDNSGNTIYFGEGSWLTVV.

Of note for this clonotype: A much larger clonotype is one base distant, so this may be a read error. The chain combines TRBV7-9 with TRBJ1-6; 8 nucleotides match TRBD1. The CDR3 has 12 amino acids. CDR1 and CDR2 from the germline V gene are SEHNR and FQNEAQ (reference sequence). The CDR3 DNA is TGTGCCGGCAGCCCGGACAGGGTCGGATTCCACTTT. Its translation is CAGSPDRVGFHF.

V is TRBV12-3 or TRBV12-4 and J is TRBJ1-2; possibly TRBD1 for D (5 bases). Trimming pared 10 bases from V and 4 bases from J, leaving 13 bases between. This CDR3 region has 12 residues. As DNA, the CDR3 is TGTGCCACGGGGCGGGGCGGCTATGGCTACACCTTC. Its translation is CATGRGGYGYTF.

This clonotype was seen repeatedly, ten times or more. This chain connects TRBV10-3 to TRBJ1-5; D might be TRBD1 (6 bases). Trimming removed 5 bases at V and 6 bases at J, with 17 bases between. CDR3 length: 15 residues. In germline, CDR1 is ENHRY, CDR2 SYGVKD. The CDR3 region has the DNA TGTGCCATCAGTATACAGGGTATTTCATGTCAGCCCCAGCATTTT. Translated, it gives CAISIQGISCQPQHF.

This clonotype was detected ten times or more. V usage is TRBV9 and J usage is TRBJ1-1; perhaps TRBD1 as D (5 bases). CDR3 size: 13 residues. The V and J ends lost 3 bases and 3 bases respectively, with 9 bases between them. Germline CDR1 and CDR2: SGDLS and YYNGEE. DNA for the CDR3: TGTGCCAGCAGCGCGCGGGGGGACACTGAAGCTTTCTTT. Translated: CASSARGDTEAFF.

This clonotype was detected many times. V gene TRBV2 combines with J gene TRBJ1-5; 9 bases line up with TRBD1. J lost 6 bases, V lost 6 bases, and 6 bases had no gene match. The V gene's germline CDR1 is SNHLY and CDR2 FYNNEI. CDR3 length equals 14 residues. CDR3 sequence (DNA): TGTGCCAGCAGCCTACAGGGGGCAAGTCAGCCCCAGCATTTT. It yields the protein CASSLQGASQPQHF.

This chain links TRBV19 with TRBJ2-7; D possibly corresponds to TRBD1 (5 bases). Trimming shortened V by 2 bases and J by 3 bases, and 14 bases separated the two germline ends. CDR1 is LNHDA, CDR2 SQIVND, per germline (reference sequence). The CDR3 consists of 15 residues. CDR3 sequence reads: CASSISRVDHYEQYF. For the CDR3, the DNA is TGTGCCAGTAGTATATCCAGGGTCGACCACTACGAGCAGTACTTC.

This sequence joins TRBV5-1 and TRBJ2-5; 9 bases fit TRBD1. The CDR3 length is 13 residues. Looked up from germline, CDR1 is SGHRS and CDR2 is YFSETQ. V was clipped by 7 bases and J by 3 bases; unmatched bases: 4. The CDR3 is CASRDRVEETQYF. DNA for the CDR3: TGCGCCAGCCGGGACAGGGTAGAAGAGACCCAGTACTTC.

The chain is built from TRBV7-2 and TRBJ2-7; D perhaps matches TRBD1 (6 bases). Trimming took 5 bases from V and 0 from J, leaving 17 bases between them. Germline V gene lookup returns CDR1 SGHTA and CDR2 FQGNSA. CDR3 length: 16 residues. CDR3 in DNA: TGTGCCAGCAGCCAAGAGGCCCAGGGGAGCTCCTACGAGCAGTACTTC. Its protein is CASSQEAQGSSYEQYF. The full variable domain, rest sourced from reference TRBV7-2 and TRBJ2-7, is GAGVSQSPSNKVTEKGKDVELRCDPISGHTALYWYRQSLGQGLEFLIYFQGNSAPDKSGLPSDRFSAERTGGSVSTLTIQRTQQEDSAVYLCASSQEAQGSSYEQYFGPGTRLTVT.